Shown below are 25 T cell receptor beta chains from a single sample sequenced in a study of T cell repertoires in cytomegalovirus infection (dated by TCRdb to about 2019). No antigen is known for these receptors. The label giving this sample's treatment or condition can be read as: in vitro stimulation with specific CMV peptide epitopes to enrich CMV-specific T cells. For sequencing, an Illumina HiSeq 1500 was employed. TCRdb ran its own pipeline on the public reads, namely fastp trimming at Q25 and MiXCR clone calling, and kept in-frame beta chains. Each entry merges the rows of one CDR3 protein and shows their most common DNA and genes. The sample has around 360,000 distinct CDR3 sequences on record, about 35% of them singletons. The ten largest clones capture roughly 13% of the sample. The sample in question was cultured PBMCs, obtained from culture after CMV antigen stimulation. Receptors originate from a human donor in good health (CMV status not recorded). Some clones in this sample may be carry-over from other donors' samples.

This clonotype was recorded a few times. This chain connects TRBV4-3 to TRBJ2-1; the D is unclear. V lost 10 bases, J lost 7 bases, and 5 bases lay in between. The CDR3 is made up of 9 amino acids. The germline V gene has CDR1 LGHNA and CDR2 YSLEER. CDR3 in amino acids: CATRNEQFF. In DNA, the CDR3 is TGCGCCACTCGTAATGAGCAGTTCTTC.

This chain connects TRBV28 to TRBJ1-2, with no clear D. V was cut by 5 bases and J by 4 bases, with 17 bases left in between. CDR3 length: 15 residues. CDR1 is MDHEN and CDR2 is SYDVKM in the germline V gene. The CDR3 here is CASSTGSGRRYGYTF. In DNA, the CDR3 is TGTGCCAGCAGTACCGGGTCGGGGAGACGCTATGGCTACACCTTC.

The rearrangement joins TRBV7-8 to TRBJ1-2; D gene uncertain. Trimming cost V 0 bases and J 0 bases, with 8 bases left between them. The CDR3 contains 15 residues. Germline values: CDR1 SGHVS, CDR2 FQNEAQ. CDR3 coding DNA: TGTGCCAGCAGCTTAGCGGAGCCAGCTAACTATGGCTACACCTTC. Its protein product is CASSLAEPANYGYTF.

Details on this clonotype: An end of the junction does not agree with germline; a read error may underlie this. The CDR3 nucleotides are TGTGCCAGCAGCGAGACAGGGGGCGGCAATCAGCCCCTGCATTTT. Protein: CASSETGGGNQPLHF. The chain employs TRBV7-2 and TRBJ1-5; TRBD1 matches at 10 bases. The CDR3 runs 15 residues. Germline V CDR1 and CDR2: SGHTA, FQGNSA.

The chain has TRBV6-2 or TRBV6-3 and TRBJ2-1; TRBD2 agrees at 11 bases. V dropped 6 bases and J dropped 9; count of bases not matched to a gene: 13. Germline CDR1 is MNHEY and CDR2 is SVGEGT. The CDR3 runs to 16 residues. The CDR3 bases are TGTGCCAGCAGACACTTAGCGGGAGGGCTGGCGATTGAGCAGTTCTTC. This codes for CASRHLAGGLAIEQFF.

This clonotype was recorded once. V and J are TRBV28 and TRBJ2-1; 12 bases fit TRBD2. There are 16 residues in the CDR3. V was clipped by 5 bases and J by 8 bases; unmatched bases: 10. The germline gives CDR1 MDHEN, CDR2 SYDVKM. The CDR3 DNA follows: TGTGCCAGCAGTAGACTAGCGGGAGTCCTCCAGCATGAGCAGTTCTTC. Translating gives CASSRLAGVLQHEQFF.

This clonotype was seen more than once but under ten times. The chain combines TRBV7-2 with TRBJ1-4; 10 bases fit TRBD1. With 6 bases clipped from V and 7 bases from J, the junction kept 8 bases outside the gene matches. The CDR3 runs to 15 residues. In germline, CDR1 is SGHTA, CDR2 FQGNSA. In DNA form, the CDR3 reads TGTGCCAGCAGTTTCGACGGGACAGGGGCTGAAAAACTGTTTTTT. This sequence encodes CASSFDGTGAEKLFF.

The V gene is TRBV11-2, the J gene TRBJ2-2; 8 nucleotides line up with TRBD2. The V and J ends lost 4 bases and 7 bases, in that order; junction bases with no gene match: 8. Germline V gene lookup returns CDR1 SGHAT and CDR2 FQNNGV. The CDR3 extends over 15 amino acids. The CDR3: CASSSGLVAGGELFF. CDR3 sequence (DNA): TGTGCCAGCAGCTCGGGACTAGTGGCCGGCGGGGAGCTGTTTTTT.

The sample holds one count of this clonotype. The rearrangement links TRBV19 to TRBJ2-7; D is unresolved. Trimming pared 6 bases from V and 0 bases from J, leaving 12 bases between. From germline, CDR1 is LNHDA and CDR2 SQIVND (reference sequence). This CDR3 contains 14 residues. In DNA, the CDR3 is TGTGCCAGTAGCGCGACTTTCAGCTCCTACGAGCAGTACGTC. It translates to CASSATFSSYEQYV.

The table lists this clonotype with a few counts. The CDR3 protein is CASTELRGATETQYF. In DNA form, the CDR3 reads TGTGCCAGCACCGAACTTAGGGGGGCGACGGAGACCCAGTACTTC. The chain employs TRBV28 and TRBJ2-5; either TRBD1 or TRBD2 may supply D (6 bases each). The CDR3 is made up of 15 amino acids. Germline-derived CDR1 and CDR2 are MDHEN and SYDVKM. Trimming stripped 7 bases from V and 5 bases from J, with 20 bases between.

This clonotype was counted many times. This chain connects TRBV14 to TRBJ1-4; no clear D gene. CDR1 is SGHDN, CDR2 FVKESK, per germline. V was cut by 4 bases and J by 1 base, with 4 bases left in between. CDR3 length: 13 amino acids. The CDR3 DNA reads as TGTGCCAGCAGCCGGGGAACTAATGAAAAACTGTTTTTT. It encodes CASSRGTNEKLFF.

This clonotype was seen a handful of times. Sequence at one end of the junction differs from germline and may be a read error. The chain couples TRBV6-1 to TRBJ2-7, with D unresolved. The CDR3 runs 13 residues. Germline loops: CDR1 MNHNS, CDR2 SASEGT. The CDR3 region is CASSDSQMSSTHF. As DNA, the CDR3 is TGTGCCAGCAGTGACTCACAGATGAGTTCTACCCACTTC.

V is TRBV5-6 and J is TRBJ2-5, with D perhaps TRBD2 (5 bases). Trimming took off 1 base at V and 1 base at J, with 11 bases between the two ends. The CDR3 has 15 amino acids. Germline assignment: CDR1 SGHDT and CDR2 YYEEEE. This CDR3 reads CASSLMISAQETQYF. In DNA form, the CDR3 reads TGTGCCAGCAGCTTGATGATTAGCGCCCAAGAGACCCAGTACTTC.

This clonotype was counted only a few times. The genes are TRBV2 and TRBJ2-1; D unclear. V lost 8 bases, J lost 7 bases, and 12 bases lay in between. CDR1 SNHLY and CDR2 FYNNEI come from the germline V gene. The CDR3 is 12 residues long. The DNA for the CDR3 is TGTGCCAGCGCCTTCTCTGGTAATGAGCAGTTCTTC. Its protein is CASAFSGNEQFF.

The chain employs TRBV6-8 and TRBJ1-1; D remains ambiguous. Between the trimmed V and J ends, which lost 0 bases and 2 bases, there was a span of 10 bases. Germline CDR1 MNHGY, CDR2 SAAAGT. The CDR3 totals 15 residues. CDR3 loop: CASSYSRASNTEAFF. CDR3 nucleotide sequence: TGTGCCAGCAGTTACTCGAGAGCTTCCAACACTGAAGCTTTCTTT.

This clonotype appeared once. CDR3 nucleotides: TGTGCCACCAGGCGGGGGCGCCTCTATGGCTACACCTTC. Translating it yields CATRRGRLYGYTF. The chain employs TRBV19 and TRBJ1-2, with a tentative D call TRBD1 (6 bases). This CDR3 is built from 13 residues. Trimming shortened V by 10 bases and J by 4 bases, and 16 bases separated the two germline ends. Germline V gene sequence: CDR1 LNHDA, CDR2 SQIVND (reference sequence).

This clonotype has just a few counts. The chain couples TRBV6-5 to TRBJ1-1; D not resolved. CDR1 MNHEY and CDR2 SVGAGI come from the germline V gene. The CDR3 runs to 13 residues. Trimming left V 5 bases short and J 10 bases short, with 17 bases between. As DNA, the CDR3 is TGTGCCAGCAGTAAGATTCTTTTCGGGGTAGCTTTCTTT. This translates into CASSKILFGVAFF.

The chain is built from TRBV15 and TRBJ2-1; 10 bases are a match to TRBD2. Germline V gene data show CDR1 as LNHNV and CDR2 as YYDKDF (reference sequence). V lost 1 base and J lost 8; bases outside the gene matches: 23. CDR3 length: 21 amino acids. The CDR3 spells CATSRVFPHRRSSGRSDEQFF. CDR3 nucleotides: TGTGCCACCAGCAGAGTATTCCCCCATAGGCGCAGTAGCGGGAGGTCGGATGAGCAGTTCTTC. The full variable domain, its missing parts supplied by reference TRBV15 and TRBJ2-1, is DAMVIQNPRYQVTQFGKPVTLSCSQTLNHNVMYWYQQKSSQAPKLLFHYYDKDFNNEADTPDNFQSRRPNTSFCFLDIRSPGLGDTAMYLCATSRVFPHRRSSGRSDEQFFGPGTRLTVL.

CDR3 in amino acids: CASSLSGTSPLHF. DNA of the CDR3: TGTGCCAGCAGTTTATCAGGGACTTCACCCCTCCACTTT. J is TRBJ1-6 and V is TRBV12-3 or TRBV12-4; TRBD1 is a possible D gene (5 bases). The CDR3 is made up of 13 amino acids. V lost 2 bases, J lost 9 bases, and 8 bases lay in between.

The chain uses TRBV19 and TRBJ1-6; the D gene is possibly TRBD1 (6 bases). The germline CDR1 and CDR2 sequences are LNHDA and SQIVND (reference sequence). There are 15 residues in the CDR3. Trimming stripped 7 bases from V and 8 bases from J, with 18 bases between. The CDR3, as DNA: TGTGCCAGTAAGGCGGGGGCCGAGGATTATTCACCCCTCCACTTT. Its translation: CASKAGAEDYSPLHF.

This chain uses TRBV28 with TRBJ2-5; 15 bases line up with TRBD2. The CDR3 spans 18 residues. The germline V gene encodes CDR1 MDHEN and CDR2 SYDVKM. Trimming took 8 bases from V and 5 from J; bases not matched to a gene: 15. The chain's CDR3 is CASGTSGRMGPREETQYF. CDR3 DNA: TGTGCCAGCGGGACTAGCGGGAGGATGGGGCCTAGGGAGGAGACCCAGTACTTC.

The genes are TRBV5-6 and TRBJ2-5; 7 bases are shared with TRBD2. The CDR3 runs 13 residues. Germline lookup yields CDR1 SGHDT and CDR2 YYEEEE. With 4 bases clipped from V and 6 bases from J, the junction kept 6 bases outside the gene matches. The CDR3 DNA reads TGTGCCAGCAGCCAAGCGGGATACAAGACCCAGTACTTC. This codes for CASSQAGYKTQYF.

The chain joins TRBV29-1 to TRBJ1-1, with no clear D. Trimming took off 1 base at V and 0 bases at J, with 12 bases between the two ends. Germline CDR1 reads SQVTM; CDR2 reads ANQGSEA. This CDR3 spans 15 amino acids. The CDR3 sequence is CSVEVGGLMNTEAFF. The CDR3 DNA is TGCAGCGTTGAAGTCGGAGGGTTGATGAACACTGAAGCTTTCTTT.

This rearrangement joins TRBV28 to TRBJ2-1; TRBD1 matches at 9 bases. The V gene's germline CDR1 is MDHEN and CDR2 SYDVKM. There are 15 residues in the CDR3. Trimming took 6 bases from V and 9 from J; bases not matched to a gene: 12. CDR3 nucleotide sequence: TGTGCCAGCAGCCCCCCAGGACAGGGGTTCAGTGAGCAGTTCTTC. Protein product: CASSPPGQGFSEQFF.

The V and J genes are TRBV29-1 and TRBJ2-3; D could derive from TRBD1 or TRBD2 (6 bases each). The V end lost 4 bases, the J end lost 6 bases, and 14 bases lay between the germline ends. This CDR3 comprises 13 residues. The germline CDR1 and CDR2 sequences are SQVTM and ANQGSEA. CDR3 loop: CSVARGPSDTQYF. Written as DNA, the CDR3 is TGCAGCGTTGCCCGGGGGCCCTCTGATACGCAGTATTTT.